A selection of T cell receptor beta chains follows, all from one sample in a study of control samples from healthy donors and cancer patients. The method was immunoSEQ multiplex PCR; TCRdb's version includes in-frame clones alone and lacks a portion of them. The profile shows approximately 82,000 clones, about 94% of them singletons. The sample consisted of blood. These receptors were taken from a woman under 30 in good health. CDR3s include the opening cysteine and the closing phenylalanine or tryptophan. A D gene is named only where the DNA matches it firmly. Clone sizes are given selectively: once, few, many, or a class where the clone is expanded.

size	V	D	J	CDR3	DNA
NA	TRBV5-6	NA	TRBJ1-1	CASSRLLGTEAFF	TGTGCCAGCAGCCGTCTTCTCGGCACTGAAGCTTTCTTT
NA	TRBV14	NA	TRBJ2-1	CASSPPGQGPYNEQFF	TGTGCCAGCAGCCCGCCGGGGCAGGGACCGTACAATGAGCAGTTCTTC
NA	TRBV20-1	TRBD2	TRBJ2-1	CSASRTSGSPNEQFF	TGCAGTGCTAGTCGGACTAGCGGGAGTCCCAATGAGCAGTTCTTC
few	TRBV11-2	TRBD1	TRBJ2-3	CASSLLRQGDEYF	TGTGCCAGCAGCTTACTGAGACAGGGGGACGAGTATTTT
NA	TRBV7-2	NA	TRBJ2-5	CASGLLMETQYF	TGTGCCAGCGGGTTACTAATGGAGACCCAGTACTTC
NA	TRBV19	NA	TRBJ2-7	CASSLQGLDEQYF	TGTGCCAGTAGTTTACAGGGTCTAGACGAGCAGTACTTC
NA	TRBV5-4	TRBD2	TRBJ2-7	CASSQNSGRSRNEQYF	TGTGCCAGCAGCCAAAATAGCGGGAGATCCCGAAACGAGCAGTACTTC
NA	TRBV7-3	TRBD2	TRBJ2-1	CASSPIAGDVYEQFF	TGTGCCAGCAGTCCCATAGCGGGAGATGTCTATGAGCAGTTCTTC
NA	TRBV18	TRBD2	TRBJ2-3	CASSPPGLAGASDTQYF	TGTGCCAGCTCACCTCCGGGACTAGCGGGAGCTTCAGATACGCAGTATTTT
NA	TRBV19	TRBD1	TRBJ2-2	CASRTGQGPGELFF	TGTGCCAGTAGGACGGGACAGGGGCCCGGGGAGCTGTTTTTT
NA	TRBV5-8	NA	TRBJ1-4	CASRLGREEEKLFF	TGTGCCAGCAGGCTCGGTCGGGAGGAGGAAAAACTGTTTTTT
NA	TRBV4-1	TRBD1	TRBJ2-7	CASSQATGQGYEQYF	TGCGCCAGCAGCCAAGCTACGGGACAGGGGTACGAGCAGTACTTC
NA	TRBV25-1	NA	TRBJ2-7	CASGPKPGHTYEQYF	TGTGCCAGCGGACCAAAACCGGGACATACCTACGAGCAGTACTTC
NA	TRBV5-1	NA	TRBJ1-2	CASRESGTVANYGYTF	TGCGCCAGCAGGGAGTCCGGGACGGTAGCTAACTATGGCTACACCTTC
NA	TRBV3-1/TRBV3-2	NA	TRBJ1-1	CASSPGGSEAFF	TGTGCCAGCAGCCCGGGGGGCTCAGAAGCTTTCTTT
once	TRBV18	NA	TRBJ1-1	CASSQGPGAVVEAFF	TGTGCCAGCTCGCAGGGGCCTGGGGCAGTAGTTGAAGCTTTCTTT
NA	TRBV5-1	TRBD1	TRBJ1-1	CASSPRPGQASNTEAFF	TGCGCCAGCAGTCCCCGTCCGGGACAGGCCTCGAACACTGAAGCTTTCTTT
NA	TRBV27	NA	TRBJ2-3	CASSKHQGNGDTQYF	TGTGCCAGCAGTAAACACCAAGGGAACGGAGATACGCAGTATTTT
once	TRBV3-1/TRBV3-2	NA	TRBJ2-1	CASSQVRSMGQFF	TGTGCCAGCAGCCAAGTACGGTCGATGGGGCAGTTCTTC